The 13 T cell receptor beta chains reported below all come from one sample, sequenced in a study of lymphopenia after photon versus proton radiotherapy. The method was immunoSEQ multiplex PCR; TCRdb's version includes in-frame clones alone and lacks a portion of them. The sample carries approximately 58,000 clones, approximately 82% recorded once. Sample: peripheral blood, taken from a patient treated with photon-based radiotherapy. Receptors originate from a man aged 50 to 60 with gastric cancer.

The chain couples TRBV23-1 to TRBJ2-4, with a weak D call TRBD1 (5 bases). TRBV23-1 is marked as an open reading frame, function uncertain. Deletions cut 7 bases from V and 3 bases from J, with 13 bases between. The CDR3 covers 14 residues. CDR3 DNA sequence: TGCGCCAGCATTCGAAGGGGAAGCAAAAACATTCAGTACTTC. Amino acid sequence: CASIRRGSKNIQYF.

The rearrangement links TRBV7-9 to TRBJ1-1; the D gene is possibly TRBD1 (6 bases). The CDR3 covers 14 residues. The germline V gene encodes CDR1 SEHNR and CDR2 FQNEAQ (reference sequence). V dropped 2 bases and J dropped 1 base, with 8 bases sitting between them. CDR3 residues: CASSLYRANTEAFF. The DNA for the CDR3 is TGTGCCAGCAGCTTATACAGGGCGAACACTGAAGCTTTCTTT.

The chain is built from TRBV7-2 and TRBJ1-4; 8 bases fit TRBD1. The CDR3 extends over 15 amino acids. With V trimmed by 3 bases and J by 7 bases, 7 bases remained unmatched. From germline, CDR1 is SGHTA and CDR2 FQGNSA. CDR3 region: CASSFSPGGLEKLFF. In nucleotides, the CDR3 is TGTGCCAGCAGCTTTTCCCCAGGGGGCCTTGAAAAACTGTTTTTT. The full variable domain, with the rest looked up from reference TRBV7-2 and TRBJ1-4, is GAGVSQSPSNKVTEKGKDVELRCDPISGHTALYWYRQSLGQGLEFLIYFQGNSAPDKSGLPSDRFSAERTGGSVSTLTIQRTQQEDSAVYLCASSFSPGGLEKLFFGSGTQLSVL.

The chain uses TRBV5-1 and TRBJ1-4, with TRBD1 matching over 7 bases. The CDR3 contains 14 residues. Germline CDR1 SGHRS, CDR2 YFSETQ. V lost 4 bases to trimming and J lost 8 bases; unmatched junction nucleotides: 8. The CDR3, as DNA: TGCGCCAGCAGCCCCGGGACAGTTTACGAAAAACTGTTTTTT. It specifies CASSPGTVYEKLFF.

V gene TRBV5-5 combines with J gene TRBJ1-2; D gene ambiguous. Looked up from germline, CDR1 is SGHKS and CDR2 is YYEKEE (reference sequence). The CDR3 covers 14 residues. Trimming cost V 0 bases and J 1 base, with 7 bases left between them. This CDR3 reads CASSLATVNYGYTF. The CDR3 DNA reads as TGTGCCAGCAGCTTGGCCACGGTTAACTATGGCTACACCTTC. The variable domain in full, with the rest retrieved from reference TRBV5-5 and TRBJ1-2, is DAGVTQSPTHLIKTRGQQVTLRCSPISGHKSVSWYQQVLGQGPQFIFQYYEKEERGRGNFPDRFSARQFPNYSSELNVNALLLGDSALYLCASSLATVNYGYTFGSGTRLTVV.

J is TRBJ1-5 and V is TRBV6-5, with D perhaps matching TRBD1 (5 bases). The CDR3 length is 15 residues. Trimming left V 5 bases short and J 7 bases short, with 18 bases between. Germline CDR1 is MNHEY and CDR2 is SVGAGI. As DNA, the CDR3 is TGTGCCAGCAGTCCGCCGGGGCCCCAGGGCCAGCCCCAGCATTTT. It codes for CASSPPGPQGQPQHF.

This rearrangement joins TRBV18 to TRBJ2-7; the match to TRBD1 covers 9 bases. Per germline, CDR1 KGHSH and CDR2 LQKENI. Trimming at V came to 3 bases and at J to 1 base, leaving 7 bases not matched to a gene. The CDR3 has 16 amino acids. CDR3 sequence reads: CASSPRTGAGSYEQYF. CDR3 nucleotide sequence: TGTGCCAGCTCACCCAGGACAGGGGCCGGGTCCTACGAGCAGTACTTC. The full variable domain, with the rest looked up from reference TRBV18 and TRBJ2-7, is NAGVMQNPRHLVRRRGQEARLRCSPMKGHSHVYWYRQLPEEGLKFMVYLQKENIIDESGMPKERFSAEFPKEGPSILRIQQVVRGDSAAYFCASSPRTGAGSYEQYFGPGTRLTVT.

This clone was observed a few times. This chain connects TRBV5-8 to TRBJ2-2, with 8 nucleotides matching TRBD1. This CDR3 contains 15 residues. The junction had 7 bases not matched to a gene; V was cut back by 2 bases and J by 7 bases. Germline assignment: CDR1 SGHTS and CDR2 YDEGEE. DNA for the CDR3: TGTGCCAGCAGCTTAGGCAGGGGGCGAAGCGGGGAGCTGTTTTTT. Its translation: CASSLGRGRSGELFF.

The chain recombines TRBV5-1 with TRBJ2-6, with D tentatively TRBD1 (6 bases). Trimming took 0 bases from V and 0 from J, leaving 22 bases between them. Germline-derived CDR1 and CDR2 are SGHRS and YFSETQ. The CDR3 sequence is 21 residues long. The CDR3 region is CASSLAGPTRQVLSGANVLTF. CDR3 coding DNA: TGCGCCAGCAGCTTGGCTGGCCCCACGAGACAGGTGCTCTCTGGGGCCAACGTCCTGACTTTC.

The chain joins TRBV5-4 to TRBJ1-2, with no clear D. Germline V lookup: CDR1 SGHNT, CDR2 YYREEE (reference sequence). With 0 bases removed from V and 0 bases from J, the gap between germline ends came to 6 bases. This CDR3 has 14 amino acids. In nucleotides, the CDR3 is TGTGCCAGCAGCTTGGACGGAGCTAACTATGGCTACACCTTC. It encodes CASSLDGANYGYTF.

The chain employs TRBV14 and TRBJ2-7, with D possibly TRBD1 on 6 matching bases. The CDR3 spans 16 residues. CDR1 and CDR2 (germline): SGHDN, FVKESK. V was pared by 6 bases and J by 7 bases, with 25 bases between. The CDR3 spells CASSPGQLHRLGEQYF. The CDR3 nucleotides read TGTGCCAGCAGTCCCGGACAGCTTCATCGCTTGGGGGAGCAGTACTTC.

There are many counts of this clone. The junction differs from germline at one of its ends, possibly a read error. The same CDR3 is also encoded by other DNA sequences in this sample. CDR3 DNA: TGTGCCAGCAGCTTTCCCGGGAGGGAGACTGAAGCTTTCTTT. Its translation is CASSFPGRETEAFF. The chain couples TRBV5-1 to TRBJ1-1; D unresolved. The CDR3 consists of 14 residues. The germline gives CDR1 SGHRS, CDR2 YFSETQ.

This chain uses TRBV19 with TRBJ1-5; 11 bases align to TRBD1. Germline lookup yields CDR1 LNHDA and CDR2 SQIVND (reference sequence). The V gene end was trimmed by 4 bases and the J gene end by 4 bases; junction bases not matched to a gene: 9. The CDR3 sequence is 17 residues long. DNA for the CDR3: TGTGCCAGTAGTAGGGGATCCGGACAGGGGGCAAATCAGCCCCAGCATTTT. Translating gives CASSRGSGQGANQPQHF.